What follows is one T cell receptor beta chain and its context. Its antigen is unknown. The sample holds no much larger clone one base away, and base qualities are not on file. Other nucleotide sequences from this sample produce the same CDR3. For sequencing of the TCRbeta CDR3 region, genomic DNA was extracted from the sorted cells. The immunoSEQ Assay was used to sequence the TCRbeta CDR3 regions. In its TCRdb copy, this immuneACCESS table keeps in-frame sequences only and misses some clones. Where compared with another copy, unresolved V genes explain less than half of these, and the others have no known cause. Counted in this sample were 65,000 to 100,000 clones; around 94% of them appeared once. 9.6% of the sample rests with the top ten. The sample comes from a study of OX40 agonist ivuxolimab in advanced cancers. Notes on the research overall: Ivuxolimab was an agonistic, fully human IgG2 monoclonal antibody directed against OX40 (CD134), a costimulatory receptor. Intravenous ivuxolimab was administered to patients every 2 weeks at six dose levels: 0.01, 0.1, 0.3, 1.5, 3 and 10 mg/kg. Of the approximately 50 patients in dose escalation, around 19 had hepatocellular carcinoma, some 15 had melanoma, 9 had renal cell carcinoma and 9 had head and neck cancer. In the dose-escalation cohort, 82.7% of patients were male, and the mean age was roughly 60 years, with a range of 23 to 79. Patients were allowed to have had prior anti-PD-1, anti-PD-L1 or anti-CTLA-4 therapy, and around 43% of the dose-escalation patients had been treated with checkpoint inhibitors. Partial responses were achieved by three dose-escalation patients, of whom one had hepatocellular carcinoma and two had cutaneous melanoma. The purpose of peripheral TCRbeta sequencing was to test whether ivuxolimab changed TCR sequence diversity and led to clonal T-cell expansion. The paper covers the monotherapy dose-escalation part of the phase I ivuxolimab trial, which included N ≈ 50 patients. The paper as a whole reports these results and caveats: At doses of 0.1 to 3.0 mg/kg, clonal expansion of both CD4+ and CD8+ blood T cells was observed from baseline to week 6. Low levels of normalized T-cell clonal expansion were also seen in some patients who did not respond. The antigen specificity of the peripheral T cells that underwent clonal expansion was not determined. In the 0.1-3.0 mg/kg groups, partial responders had among the lowest normalized peripheral clonal expansion, particularly in CD8+ T cells. After ivuxolimab, more expanded clones were found on average in CD8+ T cells than in CD4+ T cells.

After removal of 5 bases from V and 2 bases from J, the junction retains 5 bases not matched to a gene. In the germline V gene (reference sequence), CDR1 corresponds to SEHNR and CDR2 to FQNEAQ. The CDR3 runs 14 amino acids, cysteine and phenylalanine included. Only the CDR3 DNA stays, 42 bases, in frame from base 1. Patients with a history of autoimmune disease or receiving systemic immunosuppression were excluded from the trial. Peripheral blood for TCR sequencing was collected from all dose cohorts at baseline, on cycle 4 day 1, and on cycle 7 day 1. Samples came from an open-label, multicenter, first-in-human phase I dose-escalation trial of ivuxolimab. Adults with locally advanced or metastatic melanoma, renal cell, hepatocellular, or head and neck squamous cell carcinoma were enrolled in the trial. CD4+ and CD8+ T cells were sorted separately from peripheral blood before TCR sequencing.

Sample: CD4+ or CD8+ T cells sorted from blood, taken in a trial of the OX40 agonist ivuxolimab. The chain is assembled from TRBV7-9 and TRBJ2-7, with TRBD1 matching 8 junction bases. The clonotype originates from an adult with an advanced solid tumor such as melanoma, head and neck, liver or kidney cancer. DNA sequence: TGTGCCAGCAGCCTAGGACAGGGAGCCTACGAGCAGTACTTC. This sequence encodes CASSLGQGAYEQYF.